This T cell receptor (beta chain) is from a study of T cells in Graves' hyperthyroidism and ophthalmopathy. General observations from the study: With a median lead of approximately six months before onset, the model predicted ophthalmopathy.

It was RNA transcripts that yielded the amplified TCR beta CDR3 regions. First-round RT-PCR with HTBI primers amplified the TCR CDR3 region. TCRdb ran MiXCR on the multiplex PCR reads and lists one entry per CDR3 protein. The data contain about 660,000 distinct CDR3 sequences, nearly 45% of them singletons. This clonotype appeared many times. Its specificity is not known. CDR3 length: 14 amino acids. The germline V and J ends were trimmed by 7 bases and 7 bases, with 14 bases remaining between them. From germline, CDR1 is SEHNR and CDR2 FQNEAQ (reference sequence). The sequence derives from an adult man with Graves' disease, either hyperthyroidism or ophthalmopathy (not recorded which). The rearrangement joins TRBV7-9 to TRBJ1-6; tentative D call: TRBD1 (5 bases). Sequenced: peripheral blood or thyroid tissue (not recorded which). Here the CDR3 reads CASTGGSWNSPLHF. The CDR3 DNA reads as TGTGCCAGCACCGGGGGGTCTTGGAATTCACCCCTCCACTTT.